The 3 T cell receptor beta chains reported below all come from one sample, sequenced in a study of T-cell reconstitution after alpha-beta-depleted transplantation in children. The authors prepared the TCRbeta library with unique molecular identifiers. Each CDR3 protein is one row after TCRdb ran MiXCR on the PCR reads. The repertoire holds about 540,000 distinct CDR3 sequences, with around 18% as singletons. The sample was PBMCs from the stem cell graft donor, taken from the stem cell graft. The receptors derive from a human donor who donated a stem cell graft to a child with acute lymphoblastic leukemia.

This clonotype was counted a few times. V gene TRBV27 combines with J gene TRBJ1-1; possible D gene TRBD1, 6 bases. V lost 7 bases to trimming and J lost 1 base, with 22 bases between them. Germline lookup yields CDR1 MNHEY and CDR2 SMNVEV (reference sequence). This CDR3 contains 17 residues. CDR3 amino acids: CASTKRGGVPRNTEAFF. CDR3 sequence (DNA): TGTGCCAGCACCAAAAGGGGGGGGGTCCCCAGGAACACTGAAGCTTTCTTT.

This clonotype was seen a handful of times. V and J are TRBV7-9 and TRBJ1-1; D is uncertain. V was trimmed by 4 bases and J by 3 bases, leaving 12 bases between them. Germline V gives CDR1 SEHNR, CDR2 FQNEAQ (reference sequence). This CDR3 region has 14 residues. The CDR3 DNA follows: TGTGCCAGCAGCTCCCGGAGTATGGACACTGAAGCTTTCTTT. Its protein is CASSSRSMDTEAFF.

As for this clonotype: The junction does not match germline at one end; this may be a read error. The genes are TRBV25-1 and TRBJ2-3; 8 bases line up with TRBD2. Germline CDR1 reads MGHDK; CDR2 reads SYGVNS. The CDR3 runs to 17 residues. The CDR3 DNA reads as TGTGCCACCAGTGAATGGGCCCCTAGCGGGAGCACAGATACGCAGTATTTT. Protein: CATSEWAPSGSTDTQYF.